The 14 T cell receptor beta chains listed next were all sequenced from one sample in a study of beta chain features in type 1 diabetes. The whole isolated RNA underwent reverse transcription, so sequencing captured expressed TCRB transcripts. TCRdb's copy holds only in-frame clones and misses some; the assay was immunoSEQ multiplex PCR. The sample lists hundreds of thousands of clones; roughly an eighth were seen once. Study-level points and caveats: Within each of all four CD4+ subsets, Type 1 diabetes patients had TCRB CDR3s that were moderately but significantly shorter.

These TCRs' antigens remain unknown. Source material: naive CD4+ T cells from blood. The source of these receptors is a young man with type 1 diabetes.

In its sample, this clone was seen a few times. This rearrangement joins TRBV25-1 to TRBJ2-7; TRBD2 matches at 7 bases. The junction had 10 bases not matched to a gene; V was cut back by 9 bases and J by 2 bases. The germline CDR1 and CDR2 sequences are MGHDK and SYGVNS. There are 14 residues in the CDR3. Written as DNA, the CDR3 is TGTGCCAGTGAAGCGGGACGTCCTGCCTACGAGCAGTACTTC. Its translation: CASEAGRPAYEQYF.

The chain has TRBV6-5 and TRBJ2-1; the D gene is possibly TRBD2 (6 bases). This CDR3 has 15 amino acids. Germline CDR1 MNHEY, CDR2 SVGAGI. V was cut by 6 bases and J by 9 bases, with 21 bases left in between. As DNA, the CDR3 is TGTGCCAGCAGAGCCGGGACTGGGGCCCGAACTGAGCAGTTCTTC. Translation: CASRAGTGARTEQFF.

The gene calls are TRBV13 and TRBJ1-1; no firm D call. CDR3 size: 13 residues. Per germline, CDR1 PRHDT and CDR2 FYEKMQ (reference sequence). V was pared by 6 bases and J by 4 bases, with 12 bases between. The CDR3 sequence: CASSQDSSTEAFF. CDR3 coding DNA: TGTGCCAGCAGTCAGGACTCGAGCACTGAAGCTTTCTTT.

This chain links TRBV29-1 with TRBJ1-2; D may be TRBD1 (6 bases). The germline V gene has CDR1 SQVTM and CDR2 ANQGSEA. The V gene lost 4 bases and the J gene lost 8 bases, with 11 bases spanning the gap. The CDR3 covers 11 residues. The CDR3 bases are TGCAGCGTTGCCCAGGGGCTGGGCTACACCTTC. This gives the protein CSVAQGLGYTF.

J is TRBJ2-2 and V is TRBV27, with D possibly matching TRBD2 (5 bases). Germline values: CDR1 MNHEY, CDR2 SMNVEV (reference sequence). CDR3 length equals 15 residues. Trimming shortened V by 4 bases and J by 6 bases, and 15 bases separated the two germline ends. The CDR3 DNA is TGTGCCAGCAGTTCCCCGGAGCGGCGGTCCGGGGAGCTGTTTTTT. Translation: CASSSPERRSGELFF.

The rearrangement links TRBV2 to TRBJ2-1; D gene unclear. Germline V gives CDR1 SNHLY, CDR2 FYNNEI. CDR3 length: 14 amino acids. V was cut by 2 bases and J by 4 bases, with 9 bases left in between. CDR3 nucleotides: TGTGCCAGCAGTGAACGGCGGAATTACAATGAGCAGTTCTTC. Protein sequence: CASSERRNYNEQFF.

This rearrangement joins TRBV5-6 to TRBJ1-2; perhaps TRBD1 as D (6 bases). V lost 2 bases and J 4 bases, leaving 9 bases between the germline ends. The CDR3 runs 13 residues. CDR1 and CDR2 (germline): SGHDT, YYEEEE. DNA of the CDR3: TGTGCCAGCAGCTTCGACAGGAGCTATGGCTACACCTTC. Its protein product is CASSFDRSYGYTF.

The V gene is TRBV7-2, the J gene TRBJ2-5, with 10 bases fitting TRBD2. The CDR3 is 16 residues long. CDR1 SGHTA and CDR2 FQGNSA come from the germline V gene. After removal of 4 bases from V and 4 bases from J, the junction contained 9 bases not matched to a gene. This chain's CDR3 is CASSSAPGLARETQYF. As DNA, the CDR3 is TGTGCCAGCAGCTCGGCCCCGGGACTAGCGAGAGAGACCCAGTACTTC. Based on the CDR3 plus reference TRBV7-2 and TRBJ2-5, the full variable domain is GAGVSQSPSNKVTEKGKDVELRCDPISGHTALYWYRQSLGQGLEFLIYFQGNSAPDKSGLPSDRFSAERTGGSVSTLTIQRTQQEDSAVYLCASSSAPGLARETQYFGPGTRLLVL.

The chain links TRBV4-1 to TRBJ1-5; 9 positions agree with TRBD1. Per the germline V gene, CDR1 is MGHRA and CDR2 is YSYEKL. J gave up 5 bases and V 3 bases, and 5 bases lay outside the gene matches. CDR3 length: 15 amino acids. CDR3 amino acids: CASSQKDRGDQPQHF. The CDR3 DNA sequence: TGCGCCAGCAGCCAGAAGGACAGGGGAGATCAGCCCCAGCATTTT.

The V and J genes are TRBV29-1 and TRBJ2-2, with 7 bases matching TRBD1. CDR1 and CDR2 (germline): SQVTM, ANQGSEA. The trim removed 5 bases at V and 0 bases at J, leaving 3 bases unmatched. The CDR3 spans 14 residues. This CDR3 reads CSVFGTANTGELFF. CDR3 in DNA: TGCAGCGTTTTTGGGACAGCGAACACCGGGGAGCTGTTTTTT.

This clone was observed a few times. The CDR3 sequence is CAWSVKQGGANVLTF. DNA of the CDR3: TGTGCCTGGAGTGTAAAACAAGGTGGGGCCAACGTCCTGACTTTC. This sequence joins TRBV30 and TRBJ2-6; D remains unclear. Trimming left V 0 bases short and J 3 bases short, with 9 bases between. The CDR3 totals 15 residues. In germline, CDR1 is GTSNPN, CDR2 SVGIG (reference sequence).

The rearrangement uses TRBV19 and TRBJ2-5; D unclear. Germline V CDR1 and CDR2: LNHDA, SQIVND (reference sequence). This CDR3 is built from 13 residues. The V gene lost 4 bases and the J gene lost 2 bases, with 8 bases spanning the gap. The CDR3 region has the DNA TGTGCCAGTAGTAGACTCACTCAAGAGACCCAGTACTTC. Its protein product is CASSRLTQETQYF.

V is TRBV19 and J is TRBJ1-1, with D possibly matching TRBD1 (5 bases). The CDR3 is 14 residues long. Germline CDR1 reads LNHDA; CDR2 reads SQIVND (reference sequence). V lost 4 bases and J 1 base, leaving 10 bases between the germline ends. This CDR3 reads CASSKGKGNTEAFF. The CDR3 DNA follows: TGTGCCAGTAGTAAGGGGAAGGGGAACACTGAAGCTTTCTTT.

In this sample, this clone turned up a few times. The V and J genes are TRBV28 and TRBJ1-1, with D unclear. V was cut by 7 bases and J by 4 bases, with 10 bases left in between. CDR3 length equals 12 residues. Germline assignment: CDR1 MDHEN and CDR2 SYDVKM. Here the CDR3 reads CASIRVGTEAFF. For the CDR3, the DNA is TGTGCCAGCATCCGCGTTGGCACTGAAGCTTTCTTT.